This entry is about one TCR beta chain. The data were obtained in a study of preoperative IRX-2 immunotherapy in early breast cancer. Profiled with immunoSEQ multiplex PCR; TCRdb holds only in-frame clones, not every one. The profile shows around 25,000 clones, 85% to 95% of them singletons. Treatment of the sample: preoperative locoregional IRX-2 cytokine immunotherapy. Preoperative locoregional IRX-2 cytokine immunotherapy was tested in the phase Ib source study. The input for sequencing was tumor tissue, taken after IRX-2 immunotherapy. The sequence derives from a human donor with breast cancer.

The CDR3 spells CASSLVGTTEAFF. The CDR3 DNA reads TGCGCCAGCAGCTTGGTAGGGACGACTGAAGCTTTCTTT. The genes are TRBV5-1 and TRBJ1-1; the D gene is possibly TRBD1 (5 bases). Germline CDR1 SGHRS, CDR2 YFSETQ. The CDR3 totals 13 residues. The V end was cut by 0 bases, the J end by 5 bases, with 8 bases between. Full variable domain (remainder filled in from reference TRBV5-1 and TRBJ1-1): KAGVTQTPRYLIKTRGQQVTLSCSPISGHRSVSWYQQTPGQGLQFLFEYFSETQRNKGNFPGRFSGRQFSNSRSEMNVSTLELGDSALYLCASSLVGTTEAFFGQGTRLTVV.